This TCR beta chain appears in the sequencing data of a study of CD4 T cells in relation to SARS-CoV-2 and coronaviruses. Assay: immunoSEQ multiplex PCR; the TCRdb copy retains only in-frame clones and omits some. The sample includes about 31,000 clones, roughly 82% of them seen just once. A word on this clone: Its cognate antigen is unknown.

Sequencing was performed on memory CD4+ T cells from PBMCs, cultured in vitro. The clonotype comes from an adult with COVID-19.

The CDR3 spells CASSELGGGGETQYF. The CDR3 DNA sequence: TGTGCCAGCAGTGAATTGGGGGGGGGAGGTGAGACCCAGTACTTC. The J gene is TRBJ2-5, the V gene TRBV25-1; the match to TRBD2 covers 7 bases. V shed 1 base, J shed 5 bases, and the junction held 7 bases outside the gene matches. CDR1 MGHDK and CDR2 SYGVNS come from the germline V gene. CDR3 length: 15 amino acids.